This TCR beta chain appears in the sequencing data of a study of radiation and T cells in renal cell carcinoma. Treatment meaning: 15 Gy SBRT to primary tumor, nephrectomy 4 weeks later. This clone came up a few times. Repertoires were generated with immunoSEQ multiplex PCR, while TCRdb's copy carries only in-frame clones and drops some. The sample includes under 20,000 clones, 50% to 75% of them seen just once. The sample was tumor tissue, taken from a patient whose treatment included radiotherapy and nephrectomy. This TCR was recovered from a woman between 65 and 79 years old with renal cell carcinoma.

The CDR3 DNA follows: TGTGCCAGCAGTTCGGGACAGAATGAAAAACTGTTTTTT. This sequence encodes CASSSGQNEKLFF. This chain joins TRBV6-5 and TRBJ1-4; 7 bases are a match to TRBD1. V gave up 4 bases and J gave up 5 bases; unmatched junction bases: 1. This CDR3 region has 13 residues. Looked up from germline, CDR1 is MNHEY and CDR2 is SVGAGI.